This TCR beta chain was identified during a study of T-cell reconstitution after alpha-beta-depleted transplantation in children. Study conclusions and caveats: At one year after transplant, newly produced T cells mostly accounted for T-cell counts and diversity. Reportedly, only several hundred clones from non-depleted graft cells drove alpha-beta T-cell counts at about two months. The origin of high day-60 TCRbeta diversity in some patients lay in surviving recipient T cells and thymic progenitors.

With respect to this clonotype: The antigen is undetermined.

V trimming: 5 bases; J trimming: 7 bases; junction bases outside the gene matches: 10. Germline-derived CDR1 and CDR2 are SGHTA and FQGNSA. The CDR3 runs 14 residues. A library of TCRbeta sequences, prepared with unique molecular identifiers, was generated. From the PCR reads, TCRdb called clonotypes with MiXCR, one entry per CDR3 protein. The table records fewer than 700,000 distinct CDR3 sequences, roughly 23% of them present only once. The sequenced sample was PBMCs, mostly from graft donor cells, obtained 360 days after TCRalphabeta/CD19-depleted stem cell transplant. This TCR was recovered from a boy under two years old who had a stem cell transplant for acute myeloid leukemia, so the T cells may come from the graft donor. The chain is built from TRBV7-2 and TRBJ2-7, with TRBD1 matching over 8 bases. The CDR3 DNA reads TGTGCCAGCAGCGCTGGACAGGGAGGTTGGGAGCAGTACTTC. Amino acids: CASSAGQGGWEQYF.